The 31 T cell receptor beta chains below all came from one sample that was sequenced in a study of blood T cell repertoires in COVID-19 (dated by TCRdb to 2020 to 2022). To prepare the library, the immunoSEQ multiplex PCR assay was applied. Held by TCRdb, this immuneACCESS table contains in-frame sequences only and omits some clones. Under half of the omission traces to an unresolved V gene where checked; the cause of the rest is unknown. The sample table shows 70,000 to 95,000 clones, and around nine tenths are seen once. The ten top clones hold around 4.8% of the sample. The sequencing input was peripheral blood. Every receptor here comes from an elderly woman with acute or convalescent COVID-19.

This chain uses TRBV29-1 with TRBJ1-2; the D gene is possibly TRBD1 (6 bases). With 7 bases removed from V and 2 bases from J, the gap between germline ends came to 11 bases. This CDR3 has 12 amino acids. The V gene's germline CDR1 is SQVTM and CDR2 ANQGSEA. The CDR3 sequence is CSGETGNYGYTF. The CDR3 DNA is TGCAGCGGTGAGACAGGAAACTATGGCTACACCTTC.

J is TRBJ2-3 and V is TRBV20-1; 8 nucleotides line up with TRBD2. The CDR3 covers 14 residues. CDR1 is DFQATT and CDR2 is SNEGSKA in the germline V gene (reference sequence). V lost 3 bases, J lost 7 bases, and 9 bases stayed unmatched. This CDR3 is CSASKAGGAHTQYF. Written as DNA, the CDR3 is TGCAGTGCTAGTAAGGCGGGGGGCGCGCATACGCAGTATTTT.

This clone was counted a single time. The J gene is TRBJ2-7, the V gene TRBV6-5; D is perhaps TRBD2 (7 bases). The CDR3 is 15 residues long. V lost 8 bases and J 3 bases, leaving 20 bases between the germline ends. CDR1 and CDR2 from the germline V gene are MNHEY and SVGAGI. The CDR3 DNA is TGTGCCAGCGGGGGGGCTCGGAAGGTATTCTACGAGCAGTACTTC. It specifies CASGGARKVFYEQYF.

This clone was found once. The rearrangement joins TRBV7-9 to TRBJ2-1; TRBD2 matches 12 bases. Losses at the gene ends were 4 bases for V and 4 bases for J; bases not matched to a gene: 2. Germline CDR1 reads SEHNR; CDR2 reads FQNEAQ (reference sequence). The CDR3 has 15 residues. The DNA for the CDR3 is TGTGCCAGCAGCTCTCTAGCGGGGGGGTACAATGAGCAGTTCTTC. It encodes CASSSLAGGYNEQFF.

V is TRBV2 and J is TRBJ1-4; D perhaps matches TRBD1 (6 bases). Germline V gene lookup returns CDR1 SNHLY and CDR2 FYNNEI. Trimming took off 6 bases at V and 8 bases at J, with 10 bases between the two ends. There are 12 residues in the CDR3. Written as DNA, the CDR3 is TGTGCCAGCAGGCTAAGGGGGGAAAAACTGTTTTTT. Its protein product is CASRLRGEKLFF.

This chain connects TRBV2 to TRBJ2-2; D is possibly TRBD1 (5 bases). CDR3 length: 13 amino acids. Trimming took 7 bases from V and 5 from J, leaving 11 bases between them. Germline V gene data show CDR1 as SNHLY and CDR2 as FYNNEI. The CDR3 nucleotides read TGTGCCAGCATCCCAGGGTTAACCGGGGAGCTGTTTTTT. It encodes CASIPGLTGELFF.

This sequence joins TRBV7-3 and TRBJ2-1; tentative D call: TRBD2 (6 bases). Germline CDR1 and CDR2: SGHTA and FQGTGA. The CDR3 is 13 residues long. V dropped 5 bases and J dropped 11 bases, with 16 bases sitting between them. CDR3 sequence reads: CASSPGREGKQFF. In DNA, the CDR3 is TGTGCCAGCAGCCCTGGGCGGGAAGGAAAGCAGTTCTTC.

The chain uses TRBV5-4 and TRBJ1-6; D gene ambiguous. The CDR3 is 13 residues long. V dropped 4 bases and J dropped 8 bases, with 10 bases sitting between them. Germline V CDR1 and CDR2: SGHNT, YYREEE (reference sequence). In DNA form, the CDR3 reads TGTGCCAGCAGCCTTGTCCGGGATTCACCCCTCCACTTT. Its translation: CASSLVRDSPLHF. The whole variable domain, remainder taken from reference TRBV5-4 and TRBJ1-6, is ETGVTQSPTHLIKTRGQQVTLRCSSQSGHNTVSWYQQALGQGPQFIFQYYREEENGRGNFPPRFSGLQFPNYSSELNVNALELDDSALYLCASSLVRDSPLHFGNGTRLTVT.

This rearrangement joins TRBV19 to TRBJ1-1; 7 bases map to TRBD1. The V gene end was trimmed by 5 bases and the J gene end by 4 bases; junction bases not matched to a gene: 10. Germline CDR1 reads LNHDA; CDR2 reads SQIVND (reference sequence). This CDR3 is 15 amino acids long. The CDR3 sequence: CASSGGQRAGTEAFF. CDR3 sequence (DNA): TGTGCCAGTAGTGGGGGACAGAGGGCTGGCACTGAAGCTTTCTTT.

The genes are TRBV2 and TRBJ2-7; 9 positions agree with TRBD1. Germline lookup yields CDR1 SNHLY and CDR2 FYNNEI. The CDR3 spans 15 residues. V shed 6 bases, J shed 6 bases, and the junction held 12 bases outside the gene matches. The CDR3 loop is CASRVGTGTTSEQYF. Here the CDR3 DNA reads TGTGCCAGCAGAGTGGGGACAGGGACAACTAGCGAGCAGTACTTC.

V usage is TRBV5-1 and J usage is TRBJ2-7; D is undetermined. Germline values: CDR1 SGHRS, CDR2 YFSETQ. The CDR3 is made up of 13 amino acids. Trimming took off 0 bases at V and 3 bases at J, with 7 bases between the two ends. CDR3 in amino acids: CASSLGQFYEQYF. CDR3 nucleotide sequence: TGCGCCAGCAGCTTGGGGCAGTTCTACGAGCAGTACTTC.

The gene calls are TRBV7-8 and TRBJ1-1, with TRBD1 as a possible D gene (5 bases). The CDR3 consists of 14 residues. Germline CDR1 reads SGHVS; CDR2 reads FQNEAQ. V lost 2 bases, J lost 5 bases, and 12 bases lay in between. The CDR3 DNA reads TGTGCCAGCAGCTTACGGGGGGAAGGGACTGAAGCTTTCTTT. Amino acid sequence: CASSLRGEGTEAFF. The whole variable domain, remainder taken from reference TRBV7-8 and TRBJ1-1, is GAGVSQSPRYKVAKRGQDVALRCDPISGHVSLFWYQQALGQGPEFLTYFQNEAQLDKSGLPSDRFFAERPEGSVSTLKIQRTQQEDSAVYLCASSLRGEGTEAFFGQGTRLTVV.

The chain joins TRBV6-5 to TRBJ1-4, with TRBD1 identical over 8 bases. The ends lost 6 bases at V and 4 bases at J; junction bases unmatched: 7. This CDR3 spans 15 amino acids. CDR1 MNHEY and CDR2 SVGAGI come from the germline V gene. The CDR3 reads CASSSGQVNNEKLFF. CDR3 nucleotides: TGTGCCAGCAGCTCGGGACAGGTGAATAATGAAAAACTGTTTTTT.

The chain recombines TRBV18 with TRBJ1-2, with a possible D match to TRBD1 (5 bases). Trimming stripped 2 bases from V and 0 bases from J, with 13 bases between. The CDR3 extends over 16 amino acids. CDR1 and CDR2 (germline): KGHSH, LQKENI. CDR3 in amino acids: CASSPGAGWSNYGYTF. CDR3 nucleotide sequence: TGTGCCAGCTCACCAGGGGCAGGGTGGTCTAACTATGGCTACACCTTC.

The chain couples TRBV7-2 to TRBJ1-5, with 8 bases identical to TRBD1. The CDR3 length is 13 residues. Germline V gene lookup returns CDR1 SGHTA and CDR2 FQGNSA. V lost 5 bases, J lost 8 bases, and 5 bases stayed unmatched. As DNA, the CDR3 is TGTGCCAGCAGCCGGACAGGGTGGGAGCCCCAGCATTTT. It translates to CASSRTGWEPQHF.

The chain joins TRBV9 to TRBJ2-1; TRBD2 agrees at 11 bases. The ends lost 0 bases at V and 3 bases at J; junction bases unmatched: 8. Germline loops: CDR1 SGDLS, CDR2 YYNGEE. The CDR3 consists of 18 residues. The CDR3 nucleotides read TGTGCCAGCAGCGTAGAAACCGGGACTAGCGGAGTCTACAATGAGCAGTTCTTC. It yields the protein CASSVETGTSGVYNEQFF.

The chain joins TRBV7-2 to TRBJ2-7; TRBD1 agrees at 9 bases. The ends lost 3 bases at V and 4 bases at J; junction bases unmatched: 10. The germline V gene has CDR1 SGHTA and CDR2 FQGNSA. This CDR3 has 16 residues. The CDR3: CASSFPGTGLSYEQYF. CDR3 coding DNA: TGTGCCAGCAGCTTCCCCGGGACAGGGCTTTCTTACGAGCAGTACTTC. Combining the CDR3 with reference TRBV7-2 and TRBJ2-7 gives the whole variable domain GAGVSQSPSNKVTEKGKDVELRCDPISGHTALYWYRQSLGQGLEFLIYFQGNSAPDKSGLPSDRFSAERTGGSVSTLTIQRTQQEDSAVYLCASSFPGTGLSYEQYFGPGTRLTVT.

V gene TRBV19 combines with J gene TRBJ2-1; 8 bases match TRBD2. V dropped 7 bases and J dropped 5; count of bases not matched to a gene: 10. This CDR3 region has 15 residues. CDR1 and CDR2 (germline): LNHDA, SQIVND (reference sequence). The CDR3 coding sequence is TGTGCCAGTATGAGGACGGGGGGGCCCCACAATGAGCAGTTCTTC. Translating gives CASMRTGGPHNEQFF.

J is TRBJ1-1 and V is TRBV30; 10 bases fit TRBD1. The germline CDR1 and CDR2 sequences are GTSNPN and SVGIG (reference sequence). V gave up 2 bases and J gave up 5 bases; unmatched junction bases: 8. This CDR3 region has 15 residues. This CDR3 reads CAWSPPDRGDTEAFF. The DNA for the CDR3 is TGTGCCTGGAGTCCACCGGACAGGGGGGATACTGAAGCTTTCTTT.

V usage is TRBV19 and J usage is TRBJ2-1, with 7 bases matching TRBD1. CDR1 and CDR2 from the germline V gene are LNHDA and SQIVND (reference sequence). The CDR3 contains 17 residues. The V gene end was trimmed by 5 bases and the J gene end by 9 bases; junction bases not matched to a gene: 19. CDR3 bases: TGTGCCAGTAGTTCTGGGACAGTTAGGGGCGTATGGGGTGAGCAGTTCTTC. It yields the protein CASSSGTVRGVWGEQFF.

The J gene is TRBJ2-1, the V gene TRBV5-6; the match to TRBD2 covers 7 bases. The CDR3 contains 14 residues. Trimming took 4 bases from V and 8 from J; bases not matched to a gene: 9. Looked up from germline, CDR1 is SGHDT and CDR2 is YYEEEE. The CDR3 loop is CASSPSGLTDEQFF. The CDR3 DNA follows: TGTGCCAGCAGCCCCTCGGGACTAACCGATGAGCAGTTCTTC.

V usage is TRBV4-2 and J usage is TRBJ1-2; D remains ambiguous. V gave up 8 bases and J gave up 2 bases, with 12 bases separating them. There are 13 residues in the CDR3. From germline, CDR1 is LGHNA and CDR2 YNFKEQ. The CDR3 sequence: CASGRNDNYGYTF. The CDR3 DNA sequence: TGTGCCAGCGGCAGGAACGACAACTATGGCTACACCTTC.

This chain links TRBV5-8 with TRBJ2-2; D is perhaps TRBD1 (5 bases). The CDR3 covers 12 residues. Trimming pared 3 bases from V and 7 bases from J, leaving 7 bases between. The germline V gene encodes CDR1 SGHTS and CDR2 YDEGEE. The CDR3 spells CASSYDSGELFF. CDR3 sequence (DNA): TGTGCCAGCAGCTACGACAGCGGGGAGCTGTTTTTT.

CDR3 nucleotide sequence: TGTGCCAGCAGTCGTGACAGAACCTACGAGCAGTACTTC. It codes for CASSRDRTYEQYF. V gene TRBV6-5 combines with J gene TRBJ2-7, with D possibly being TRBD1 (5 bases). This CDR3 comprises 13 residues. Germline V gene data show CDR1 as MNHEY and CDR2 as SVGAGI. The germline V and J ends were trimmed by 5 bases and 2 bases, with 10 bases remaining between them.

The CDR3 DNA follows: TGCAGCGTTGGACAGTTCAATGAGCAGTTCTTC. Protein: CSVGQFNEQFF. This chain uses TRBV29-1 with TRBJ2-1; perhaps TRBD1 as D (5 bases). The CDR3 consists of 11 residues. V was cut by 4 bases and J by 6 bases, with 7 bases left in between. The germline V gene encodes CDR1 SQVTM and CDR2 ANQGSEA.

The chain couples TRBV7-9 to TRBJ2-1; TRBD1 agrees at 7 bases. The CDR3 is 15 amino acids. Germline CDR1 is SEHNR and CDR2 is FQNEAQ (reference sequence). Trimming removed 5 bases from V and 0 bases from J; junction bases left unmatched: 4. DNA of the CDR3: TGTGCCAGCAGCGAGGGACAGAGCTCCTACAATGAGCAGTTCTTC. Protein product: CASSEGQSSYNEQFF. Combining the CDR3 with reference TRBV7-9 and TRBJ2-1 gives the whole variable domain DTGVSQNPRHKITKRGQNVTFRCDPISEHNRLYWYRQTLGQGPEFLTYFQNEAQLEKSRLLSDRFSAERPKGSFSTLEIQRTEQGDSAMYLCASSEGQSSYNEQFFGPGTRLTVL.

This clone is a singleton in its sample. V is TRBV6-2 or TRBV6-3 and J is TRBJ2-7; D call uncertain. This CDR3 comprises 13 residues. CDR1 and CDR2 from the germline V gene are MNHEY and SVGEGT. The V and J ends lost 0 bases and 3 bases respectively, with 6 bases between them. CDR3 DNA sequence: TGTGCCAGCAGTTACTCGTCGCGCTACGAGCAGTACTTC. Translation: CASSYSSRYEQYF.

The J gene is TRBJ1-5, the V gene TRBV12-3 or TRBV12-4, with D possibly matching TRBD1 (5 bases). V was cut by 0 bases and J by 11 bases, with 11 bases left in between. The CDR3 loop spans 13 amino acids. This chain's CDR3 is CASSLANKGSQHF. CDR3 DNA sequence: TGTGCCAGCAGTTTAGCGAACAAGGGGTCCCAGCATTTT.

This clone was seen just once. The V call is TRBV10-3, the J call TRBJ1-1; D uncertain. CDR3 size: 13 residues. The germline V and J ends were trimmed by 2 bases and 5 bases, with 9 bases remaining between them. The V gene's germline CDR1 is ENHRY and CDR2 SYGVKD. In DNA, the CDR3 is TGTGCCATCAGTGAGGCAGCGGGTACTGAAGCTTTCTTT. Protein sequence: CAISEAAGTEAFF.

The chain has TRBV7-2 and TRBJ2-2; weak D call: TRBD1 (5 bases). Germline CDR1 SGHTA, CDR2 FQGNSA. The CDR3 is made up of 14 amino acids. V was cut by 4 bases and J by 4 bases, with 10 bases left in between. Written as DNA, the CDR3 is TGTGCCAGCAGCTCCGCCAGGGTCACCGGGGAGCTGTTTTTT. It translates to CASSSARVTGELFF. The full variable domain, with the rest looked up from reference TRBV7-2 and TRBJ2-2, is GAGVSQSPSNKVTEKGKDVELRCDPISGHTALYWYRQSLGQGLEFLIYFQGNSAPDKSGLPSDRFSAERTGGSVSTLTIQRTQQEDSAVYLCASSSARVTGELFFGEGSRLTVL.

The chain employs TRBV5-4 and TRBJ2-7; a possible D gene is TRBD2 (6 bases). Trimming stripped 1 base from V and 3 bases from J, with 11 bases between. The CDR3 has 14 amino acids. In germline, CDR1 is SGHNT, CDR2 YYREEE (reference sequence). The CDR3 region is CASSLLAGNYEQYF. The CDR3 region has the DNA TGTGCCAGCAGCTTGTTGGCGGGAAACTACGAGCAGTACTTC.